The 9 T cell receptor beta chains below were found in one sample sequenced in a study of blood T cell repertoires in COVID-19. This table comes from immunoSEQ multiplex PCR, and its TCRdb copy is limited to in-frame clones, with some not included. Of about 60,000 clones in the sample, 80% to 90% were seen once. The specimen sequenced was PBMCs or T cells enriched from blood (not recorded which). The receptor set was obtained from a woman aged 40-49 years with acute COVID-19.

V and J are TRBV20-1 and TRBJ2-7; D not certain. Germline CDR1 is DFQATT and CDR2 is SNEGSKA (reference sequence). V gave up 3 bases and J gave up 9 bases, with 9 bases separating them. The CDR3 is made up of 10 amino acids. CDR3 nucleotides: TGCAGTGCTAGTCCCTTTAGGCAGTACTTC. Protein product: CSASPFRQYF.

V is TRBV11-2 and J is TRBJ1-4; D perhaps matches TRBD1 (6 bases). V was cut by 5 bases and J by 8 bases, with 12 bases left in between. The germline V gene has CDR1 SGHAT and CDR2 FQNNGV. This CDR3 is built from 13 residues. CDR3 protein: CASSQQGGEKLFF. CDR3 bases: TGTGCCAGCAGCCAACAGGGTGGCGAAAAACTGTTTTTT.

This chain joins TRBV7-2 and TRBJ1-2; D is perhaps TRBD1 (5 bases). V dropped 5 bases and J dropped 5 bases, with 18 bases sitting between them. CDR3 length: 15 residues. CDR1 SGHTA and CDR2 FQGNSA come from the germline V gene. This CDR3 reads CASSPGTTGLYGYTF. The DNA for the CDR3 is TGTGCCAGCAGCCCCGGGACGACGGGACTTTATGGCTACACCTTC.

The V gene is TRBV7-9, the J gene TRBJ2-3; 9 bases are shared with TRBD1. The CDR3 contains 14 residues. Per germline, CDR1 SEHNR and CDR2 FQNEAQ (reference sequence). V shed 4 bases, J shed 4 bases, and the junction held 3 bases outside the gene matches. The CDR3 protein is CASSSGQGSDTQYF. The DNA for the CDR3 is TGTGCCAGCAGCTCCGGACAGGGGTCAGATACGCAGTATTTT.

The CDR3 is CASSGSSWLGNEKLFF. The CDR3 DNA follows: TGTGCCAGTAGTGGTTCGTCTTGGCTCGGGAATGAAAAACTGTTTTTT. The genes are TRBV19 and TRBJ1-4; D unresolved. Per the germline V gene, CDR1 is LNHDA and CDR2 is SQIVND (reference sequence). V shed 5 bases and J shed 5 bases, with 18 bases lying between them. The CDR3 spans 16 residues.

This chain uses TRBV7-9 with TRBJ2-2; 7 bases agree with TRBD2. The CDR3 has 13 residues. Germline loops: CDR1 SEHNR, CDR2 FQNEAQ (reference sequence). The ends lost 11 bases at V and 3 bases at J; junction bases unmatched: 6. CDR3 sequence (DNA): TGTGCCGCGGGAGAGGAGCACACCGGGGAGCTGTTTTTT. This codes for CAAGEEHTGELFF.

V is TRBV18 and J is TRBJ2-3; 10 bases are shared with TRBD1. Germline CDR1 is KGHSH and CDR2 is LQKENI. The CDR3 consists of 15 residues. J lost 4 bases, V lost 0 bases, and 1 base had no gene match. This CDR3 is CASSPPGQGPDTQYF. For the CDR3, the DNA is TGTGCCAGCTCACCACCGGGACAGGGGCCAGATACGCAGTATTTT.

This clone was picked up one time. The CDR3 region is CAISEAGQNYNQPQHF. CDR3 DNA: TGTGCCATCAGTGAGGCTGGCCAAAACTACAATCAGCCCCAGCATTTT. The rearrangement joins TRBV10-3 to TRBJ1-5; D unclear. The CDR3 contains 16 residues. Deletions cut 2 bases from V and 3 bases from J, with 14 bases between. Germline V CDR1 and CDR2: ENHRY, SYGVKD.

This clone was counted between two and nine times. This chain links TRBV28 with TRBJ2-7; D not certain. The CDR3 runs to 13 residues. Trimming stripped 7 bases from V and 2 bases from J, with 12 bases between. Per germline, CDR1 MDHEN and CDR2 SYDVKM. The CDR3 region has the DNA TGTGCCAGCACCCCTCGGGTTGCCTACGAGCAGTACTTC. The encoded protein is CASTPRVAYEQYF.